The 2 T cell receptor beta chains below were found in one sample sequenced in a study of blood T cell repertoires in COVID-19. Generated by immunoSEQ multiplex PCR, the TCRdb table keeps only in-frame clones and is missing some. The data contain about 200,000 clones, around 82% of them singletons. The material sequenced was peripheral blood. The receptors originated from a woman between 40 and 55 years old with acute or convalescent COVID-19.

The CDR3 loop reads CASSLALRENEQFF. The DNA of the CDR3 is TGTGCCAGCAGCTTAGCGTTGCGGGAGAATGAGCAGTTCTTC. V usage is TRBV7-9 and J usage is TRBJ2-1; 7 positions agree with TRBD2. J lost 7 bases, V lost 0 bases, and 3 bases had no gene match. Germline assignment: CDR1 SEHNR and CDR2 FQNEAQ (reference sequence). The CDR3 totals 14 residues.

The chain recombines TRBV11-3 with TRBJ2-5; 8 bases align to TRBD2. The trim removed 4 bases at V and 1 base at J, leaving 8 bases unmatched. From germline, CDR1 is SGHNT and CDR2 YENEEA. The CDR3 runs 16 residues. The CDR3 sequence: CASSYGLAPSQETQYF. CDR3 bases: TGTGCCAGCAGCTACGGACTAGCTCCGAGCCAAGAGACCCAGTACTTC. The full variable domain, completed using reference TRBV11-3 and TRBJ2-5, is EAGVVQSPRYKIIEKKQPVAFWCNPISGHNTLYWYLQNLGQGPELLIRYENEEAVDDSQLPKDRFSAERLKGVDSTLKIQPAELGDSAVYLCASSYGLAPSQETQYFGPGTRLLVL.